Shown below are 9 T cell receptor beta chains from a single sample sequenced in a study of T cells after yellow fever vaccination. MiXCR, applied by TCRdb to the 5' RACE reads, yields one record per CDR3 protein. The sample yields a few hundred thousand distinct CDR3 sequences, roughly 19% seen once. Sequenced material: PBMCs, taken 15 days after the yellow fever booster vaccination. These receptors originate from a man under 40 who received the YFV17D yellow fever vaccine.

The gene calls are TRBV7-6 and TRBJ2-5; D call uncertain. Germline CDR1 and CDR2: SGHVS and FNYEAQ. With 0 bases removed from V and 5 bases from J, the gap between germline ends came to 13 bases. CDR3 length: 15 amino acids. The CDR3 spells CASSLAPGPVETQYF. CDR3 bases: TGTGCCAGCAGCTTAGCCCCAGGACCTGTGGAGACCCAGTACTTC.

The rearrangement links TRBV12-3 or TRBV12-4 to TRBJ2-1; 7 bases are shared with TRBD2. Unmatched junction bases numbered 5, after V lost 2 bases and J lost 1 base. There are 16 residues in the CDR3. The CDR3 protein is CASSLIAGVSYNEQFF. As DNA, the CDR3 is TGTGCCAGCAGTTTAATAGCGGGCGTATCCTACAATGAGCAGTTCTTC.

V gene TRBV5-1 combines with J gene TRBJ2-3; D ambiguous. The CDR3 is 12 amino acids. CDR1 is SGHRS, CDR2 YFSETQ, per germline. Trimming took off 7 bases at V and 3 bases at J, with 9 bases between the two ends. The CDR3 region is CASLDGTDTQYF. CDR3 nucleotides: TGCGCCAGCCTTGACGGAACAGATACGCAGTATTTT.

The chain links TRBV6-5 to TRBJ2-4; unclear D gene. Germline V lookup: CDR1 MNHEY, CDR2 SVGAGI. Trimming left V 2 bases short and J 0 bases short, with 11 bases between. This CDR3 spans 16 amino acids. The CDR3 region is CASSYSANLAKNIQYF. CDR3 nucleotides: TGTGCCAGCAGTTACAGCGCAAATTTAGCCAAAAACATTCAGTACTTC.

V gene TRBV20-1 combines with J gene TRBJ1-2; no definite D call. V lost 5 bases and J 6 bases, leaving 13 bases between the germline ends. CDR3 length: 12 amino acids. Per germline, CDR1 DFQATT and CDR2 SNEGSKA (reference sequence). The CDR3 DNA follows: TGCAGTGCTCCCGTACAGTTTGATGGCTACACCTTC. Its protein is CSAPVQFDGYTF.

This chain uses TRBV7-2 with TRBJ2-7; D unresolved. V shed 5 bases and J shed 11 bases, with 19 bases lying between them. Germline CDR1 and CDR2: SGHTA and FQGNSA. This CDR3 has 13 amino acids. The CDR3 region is CASSPSFALQEYF. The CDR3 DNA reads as TGTGCCAGCAGCCCAAGTTTTGCTCTCCAGGAGTACTTC.

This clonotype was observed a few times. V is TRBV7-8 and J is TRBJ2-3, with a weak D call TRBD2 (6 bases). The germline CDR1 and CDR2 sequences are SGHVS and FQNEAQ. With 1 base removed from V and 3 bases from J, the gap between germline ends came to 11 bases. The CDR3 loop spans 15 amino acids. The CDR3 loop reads CASSLDLGGTDTQYF. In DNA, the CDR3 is TGTGCCAGCAGCTTAGACTTGGGGGGTACAGATACGCAGTATTTT.

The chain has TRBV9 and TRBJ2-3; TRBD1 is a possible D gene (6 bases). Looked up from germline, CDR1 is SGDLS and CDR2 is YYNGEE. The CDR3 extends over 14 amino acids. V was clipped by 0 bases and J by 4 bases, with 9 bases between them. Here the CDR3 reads CASSVEDRADTQYF. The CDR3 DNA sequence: TGTGCCAGCAGCGTAGAGGACAGAGCAGATACGCAGTATTTT. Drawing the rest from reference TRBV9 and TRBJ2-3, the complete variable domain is DSGVTQTPKHLITATGQRVTLRCSPRSGDLSVYWYQQSLDQGLQFLIQYYNGEERAKGNILERFSAQQFPDLHSELNLSSLELGDSALYFCASSVEDRADTQYFGPGTRLTVL.

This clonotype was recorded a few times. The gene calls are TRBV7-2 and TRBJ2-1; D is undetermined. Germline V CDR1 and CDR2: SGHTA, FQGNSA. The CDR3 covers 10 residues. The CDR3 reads CVRLVNEQFF. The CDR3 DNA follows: TGTGTCAGGCTCGTCAATGAGCAGTTCTTC.